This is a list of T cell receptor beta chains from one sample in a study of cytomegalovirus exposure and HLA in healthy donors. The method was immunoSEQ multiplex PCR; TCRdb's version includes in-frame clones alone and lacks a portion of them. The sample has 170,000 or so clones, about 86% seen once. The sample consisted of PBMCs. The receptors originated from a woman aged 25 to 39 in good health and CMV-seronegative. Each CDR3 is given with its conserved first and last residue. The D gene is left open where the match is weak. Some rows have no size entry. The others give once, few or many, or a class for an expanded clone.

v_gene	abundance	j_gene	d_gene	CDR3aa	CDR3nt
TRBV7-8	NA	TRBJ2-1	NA	CASSISNLNYNEQFF	TGTGCCAGCAGCATATCCAACTTAAACTACAATGAGCAGTTCTTC
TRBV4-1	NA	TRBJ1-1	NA	CASSQEAYRVQNTEAFF	TGCGCCAGCAGCCAAGAAGCGTACAGGGTGCAAAACACTGAAGCTTTCTTT
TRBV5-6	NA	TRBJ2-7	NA	CASSHTRFGEQYF	TGTGCCAGCAGCCACACTAGATTTGGCGAGCAGTACTTC
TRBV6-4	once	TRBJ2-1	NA	CASSGEFAERYNEQFF	TGTGCCAGCAGCGGCGAGTTTGCGGAGAGGTACAATGAGCAGTTCTTC
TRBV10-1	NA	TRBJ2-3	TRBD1	CASSLSGTGGDTQYF	TGCGCCAGCAGCTTATCCGGGACAGGGGGAGATACGCAGTATTTT
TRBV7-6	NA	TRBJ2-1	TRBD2	CASSLVAGVDEQFF	TGTGCCAGCAGCTTAGTGGCGGGGGTGGATGAGCAGTTCTTC
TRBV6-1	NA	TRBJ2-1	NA	CASREEMRLVGQFF	TGTGCCAGCAGGGAAGAAATGAGACTAGTCGGGCAGTTCTTC
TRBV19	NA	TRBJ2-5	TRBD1	CASKEQGVETQYF	TGTGCCAGTAAGGAACAGGGGGTAGAGACCCAGTACTTC
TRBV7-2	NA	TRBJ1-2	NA	CASSLTQRGYTF	TGTGCCAGCAGCTTAACTCAGAGGGGCTACACCTTC
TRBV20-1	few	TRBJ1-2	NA	CSASGEYGYTF	TGCAGTGCGAGCGGGGAGTATGGCTACACCTTC
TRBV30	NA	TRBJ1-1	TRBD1	CAWQGGTEAFF	TGTGCCTGGCAGGGGGGCACTGAAGCTTTCTTT
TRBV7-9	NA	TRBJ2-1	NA	CASSLVARGGHNSYNEQFF	TGTGCCAGCAGCTTAGTCGCCCGGGGAGGCCACAACTCCTACAATGAGCAGTTCTTC
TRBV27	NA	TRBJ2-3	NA	CASSLRRQGIGTQYF	TGTGCCAGCAGTCTAAGGCGGCAGGGGATAGGTACGCAGTATTTT
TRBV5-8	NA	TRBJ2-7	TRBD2	CASSLARLAGGLNYEQYF	TGTGCCAGCAGCTTGGCTAGGCTAGCGGGAGGCCTAAACTACGAGCAGTACTTC
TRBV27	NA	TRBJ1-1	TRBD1	CASSRGTGGRTEAFF	TGTGCCAGCAGTAGGGGGACAGGGGGCCGGACTGAAGCTTTCTTT
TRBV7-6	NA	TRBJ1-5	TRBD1	CASSKGQGGNQPQHF	TGTGCCAGCAGCAAAGGACAGGGTGGCAATCAGCCCCAGCATTTT
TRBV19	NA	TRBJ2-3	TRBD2	CASSATSGGRTDTQYF	TGTGCCAGTAGTGCCACTAGCGGGGGGCGCACAGATACGCAGTATTTT
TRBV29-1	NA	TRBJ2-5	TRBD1	CSVSGTEETQYF	TGCAGCGTGTCCGGGACAGAAGAGACCCAGTACTTC
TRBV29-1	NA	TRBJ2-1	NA	CSVGPSRVPPYNEQFF	TGCAGCGTTGGGCCTTCCAGGGTCCCACCTTACAATGAGCAGTTCTTC
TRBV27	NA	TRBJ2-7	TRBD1	CASSSRDRNYEQYF	TGTGCCAGCAGTAGCCGGGACAGAAACTACGAGCAGTACTTC
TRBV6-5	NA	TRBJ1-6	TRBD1	CASSYGDRDSPLHF	TGTGCCAGCAGTTACGGGGACAGGGATTCACCCCTCCACTTT
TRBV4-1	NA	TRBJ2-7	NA	CASSQVASQSYEQYF	TGCGCCAGCAGCCAAGTCGCTAGCCAGTCCTACGAGCAGTACTTC
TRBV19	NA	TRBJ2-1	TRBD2	CASSIYGTSGSSYNEQFF	TGTGCCAGTAGTATATATGGGACTAGCGGGAGCTCCTACAATGAGCAGTTCTTC
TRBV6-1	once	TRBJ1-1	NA	CASSGSGGAFF	TGTGCCAGCAGCGGGAGCGGAGGGGCTTTCTTT
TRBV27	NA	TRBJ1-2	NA	CASSLSAGSDYGYTF	TGTGCCAGCAGTTTATCAGCGGGATCTGACTATGGCTACACCTTC
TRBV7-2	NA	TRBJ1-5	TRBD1	CASSLEGQGDNQPQHF	TGTGCCAGCAGCTTAGAGGGACAGGGGGACAATCAGCCCCAGCATTTT
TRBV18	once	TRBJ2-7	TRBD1	CASSPGQGAGYEQYF	TGTGCCAGCTCACCCGGACAGGGGGCGGGCTACGAGCAGTACTTC
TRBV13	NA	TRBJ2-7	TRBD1	CASSLGTGHLSYEQYF	TGTGCCAGCAGCTTAGGGACAGGGCACCTCTCCTACGAGCAGTACTTC
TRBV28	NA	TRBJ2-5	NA	CASRRGGGGETQYF	TGTGCCAGCAGGAGGGGGGGAGGGGGAGAGACCCAGTACTTC
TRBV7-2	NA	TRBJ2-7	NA	CASSFNSDEQYF	TGTGCCAGCAGCTTTAACAGTGACGAGCAGTACTTC
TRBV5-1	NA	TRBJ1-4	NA	CASSLGKPNEKLFF	TGCGCCAGCAGCTTGGGAAAGCCTAATGAAAAACTGTTTTTT
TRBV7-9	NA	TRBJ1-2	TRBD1	CSSRPPGTEYYGYTF	TGTTCCAGCAGACCTCCCGGGACAGAGTACTATGGCTACACCTTC
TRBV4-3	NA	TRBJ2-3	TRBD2	CASSQDLATSGRTQYF	TGCGCCAGCAGCCAAGATCTCGCCACTAGCGGGAGGACGCAGTATTTT
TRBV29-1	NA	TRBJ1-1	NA	CSVTEHMNTEAFF	TGCAGCGTGACAGAGCACATGAACACTGAAGCTTTCTTT
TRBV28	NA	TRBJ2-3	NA	CASTQFVAGSTDTQYF	TGTGCCAGCACCCAATTCGTTGCAGGAAGCACAGATACGCAGTATTTT
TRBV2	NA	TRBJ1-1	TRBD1	CARGQHLREAFF	TGTGCCCGGGGACAGCACCTCCGAGAAGCTTTCTTT
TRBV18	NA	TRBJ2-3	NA	CASSPTSSPDTQYF	TGTGCCAGCTCACCAACTAGTAGCCCAGATACGCAGTATTTT
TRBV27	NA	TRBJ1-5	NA	CASSLPQGRNQPQHF	TGTGCCAGCAGTTTACCCCAGGGTCGCAATCAGCCCCAGCATTTT
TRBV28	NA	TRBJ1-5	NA	CASSGARLDQPQHF	TGTGCCAGCAGTGGAGCGAGGCTGGATCAGCCCCAGCATTTT
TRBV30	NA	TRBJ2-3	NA	CAWSPFRDMYQSDTQYF	TGTGCCTGGAGTCCCTTCCGGGACATGTACCAATCAGATACGCAGTATTTT
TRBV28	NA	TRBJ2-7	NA	CASPRVSVHEQYF	TGTGCCAGCCCCCGGGTCTCCGTGCACGAGCAGTACTTC
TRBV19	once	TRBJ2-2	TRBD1	CASSGRQGAGELFF	TGTGCCAGTAGTGGGAGACAGGGGGCCGGGGAGCTGTTTTTT
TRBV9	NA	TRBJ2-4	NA	CASSVDGGPKNIQYF	TGTGCCAGCAGCGTAGATGGGGGCCCGAAAAACATTCAGTACTTC
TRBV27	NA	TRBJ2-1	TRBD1	CASSSRTGGYNEQFF	TGTGCCAGCAGCTCTAGGACAGGAGGCTACAATGAGCAGTTCTTC
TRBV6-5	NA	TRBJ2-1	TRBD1	CASSQDRATYNEQFF	TGTGCCAGCAGTCAGGACAGGGCCACCTACAATGAGCAGTTCTTC
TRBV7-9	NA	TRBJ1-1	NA	CATRNTNTEAFF	TGTGCCACACGAAACACGAACACTGAAGCTTTCTTT
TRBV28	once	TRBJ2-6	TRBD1	CASGGQGAGGANGLTF	TGTGCCAGCGGAGGACAGGGGGCAGGTGGGGCCAACGGCCTGACTTTC
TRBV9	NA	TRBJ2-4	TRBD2	CASSVGEGRVAKNIQYF	TGTGCCAGCAGCGTAGGGGAGGGGAGGGTGGCCAAAAACATTCAGTACTTC
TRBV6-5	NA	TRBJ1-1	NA	CASSSSGIEAFF	TGTGCCAGCAGTTCATCAGGGATTGAAGCTTTCTTT